This T cell receptor (beta chain) comes out of a study of T cell changes during pregnancy in multiple sclerosis. This CDR3 has 16 residues. The ends were cut back, 1 base at V and 9 bases at J, with 16 bases in the middle. Germline loops: CDR1 SGHVS, CDR2 FQNEAQ. The table came from immunoSEQ multiplex PCR; TCRdb's copy has only in-frame clones and leaves some out. The top ten clones hold under 1.5% of a sample with some 43,000 clones, 90% of them seen once. The sequences come from peripheral blood, collected in the first trimester of pregnancy. The receptor comes from a female donor in good health, enrolled as a control in a pregnancy study. This rearrangement joins TRBV7-8 to TRBJ1-6; possible D gene TRBD1, 5 bases. The CDR3 loop reads CASSLGEGRGSSPLHF. The DNA for the CDR3 is TGTGCCAGCAGCTTAGGGGAGGGGCGGGGTAGTTCACCCCTCCACTTT.